The clone carrying this TCR beta chain showed up many times. RNA was extracted from bulk tissue without any cell sorting. This entry is derived from a study of tumor and adjacent non-tumor tissue in lung cancer. Three rounds of nested PCR, following a modified ARM-PCR protocol, produced the TCRbeta library. Via MiXCR, TCRdb re-called the multiplex PCR reads, giving one row per CDR3 protein. The sample lists roughly 93,000 distinct CDR3 sequences, about 66% occurring once. The sequence derives from a man aged 55 to 70 with non-small cell lung cancer. Material: lung tumor tissue.

Here the CDR3 reads CASSSVGRGVNTQYF. Here the CDR3 DNA reads TGTGCCAGCAGCTCCGTTGGGCGGGGTGTAAATACGCAGTATTTT. V usage is TRBV12-1 and J usage is TRBJ2-3; the D call in the table, TRBD1, was not verified against the DNA. TRBV12-1 is assigned pseudogene status. The CDR3 runs 15 residues.